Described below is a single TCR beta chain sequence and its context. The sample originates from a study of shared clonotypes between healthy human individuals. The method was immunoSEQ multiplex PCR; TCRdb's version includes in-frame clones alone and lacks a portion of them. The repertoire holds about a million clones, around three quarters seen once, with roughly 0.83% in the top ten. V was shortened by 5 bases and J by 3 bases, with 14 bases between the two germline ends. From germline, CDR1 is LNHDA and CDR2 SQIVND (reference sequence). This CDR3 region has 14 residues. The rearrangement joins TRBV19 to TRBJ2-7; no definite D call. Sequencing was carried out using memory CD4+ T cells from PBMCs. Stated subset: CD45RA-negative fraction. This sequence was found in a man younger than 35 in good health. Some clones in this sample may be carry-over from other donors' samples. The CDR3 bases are TGTGCCAGTAGTGTCATGGCGACTGGCTACGAGCAGTACTTC. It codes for CASSVMATGYEQYF. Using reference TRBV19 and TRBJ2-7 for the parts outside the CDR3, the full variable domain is DGGITQSPKYLFRKEGQNVTLSCEQNLNHDAMYWYRQDPGQGLRLIYYSQIVNDFQKGDIAEGYSVSREKKESFPLTVTSAQKNPTAFYLCASSVMATGYEQYFGPGTRLTVT.